This T cell receptor beta chain was documented in a study of blood T cell repertoires in COVID-19. The V end was cut by 6 bases, the J end by 0 bases, with 8 bases between. This CDR3 region has 14 residues. Germline CDR1 is MNHEY and CDR2 is SVGAGI. The table came from immunoSEQ multiplex PCR; TCRdb's copy has only in-frame clones and leaves some out. Found here are tens of thousands of clones, about nine tenths of them singletons; the top ten hold roughly 13%. V and J are TRBV6-5 and TRBJ2-2; the D is unclear. The sequencing sample was made of peripheral blood. The clonotype comes from a human donor in a cohort sampled during active COVID-19. CDR3 in amino acids: CASRIHTNTGELFF. CDR3 DNA: TGTGCCAGCAGAATACACACGAACACCGGGGAGCTGTTTTTT.